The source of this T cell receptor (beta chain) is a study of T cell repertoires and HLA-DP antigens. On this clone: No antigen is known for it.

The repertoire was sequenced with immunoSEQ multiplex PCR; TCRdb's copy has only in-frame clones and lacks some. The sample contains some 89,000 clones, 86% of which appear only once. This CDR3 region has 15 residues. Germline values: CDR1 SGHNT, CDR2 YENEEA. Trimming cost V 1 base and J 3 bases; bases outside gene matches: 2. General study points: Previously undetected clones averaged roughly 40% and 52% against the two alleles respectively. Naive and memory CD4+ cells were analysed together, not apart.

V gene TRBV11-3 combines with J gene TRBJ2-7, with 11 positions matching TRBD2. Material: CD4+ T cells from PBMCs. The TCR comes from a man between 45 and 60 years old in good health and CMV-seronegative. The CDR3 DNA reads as TGTGCCAGCAGCTTAGCTAGCGGGGGGAACTACGAGCAGTACTTC. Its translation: CASSLASGGNYEQYF.